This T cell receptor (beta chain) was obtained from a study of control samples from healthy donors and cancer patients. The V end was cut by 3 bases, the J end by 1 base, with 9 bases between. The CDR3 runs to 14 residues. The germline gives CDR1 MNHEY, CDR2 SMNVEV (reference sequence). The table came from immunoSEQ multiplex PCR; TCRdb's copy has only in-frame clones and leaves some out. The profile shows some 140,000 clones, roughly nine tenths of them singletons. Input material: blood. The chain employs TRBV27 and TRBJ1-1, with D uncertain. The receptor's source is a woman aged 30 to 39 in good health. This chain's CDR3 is CASSFSDKNTEAFF. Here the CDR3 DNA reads TGTGCCAGCAGTTTCTCCGACAAGAACACTGAAGCTTTCTTT.